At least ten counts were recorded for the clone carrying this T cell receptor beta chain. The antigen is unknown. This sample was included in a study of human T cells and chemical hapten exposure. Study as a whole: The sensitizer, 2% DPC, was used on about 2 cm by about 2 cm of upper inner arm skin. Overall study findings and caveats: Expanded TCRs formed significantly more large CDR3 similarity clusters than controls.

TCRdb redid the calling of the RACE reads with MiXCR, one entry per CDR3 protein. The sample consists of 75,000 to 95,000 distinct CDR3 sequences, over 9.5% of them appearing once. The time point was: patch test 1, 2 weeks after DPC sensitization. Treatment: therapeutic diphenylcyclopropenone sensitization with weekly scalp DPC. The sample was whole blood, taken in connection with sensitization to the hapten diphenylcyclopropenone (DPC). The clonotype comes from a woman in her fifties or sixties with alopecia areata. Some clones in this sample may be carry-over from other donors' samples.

The CDR3 protein is CASGRGGEQFF. CDR3 sequence (DNA): TGTGCTAGTGGTCGGGGTGGTGAGCAGTTCTTC. This chain uses TRBV12-5 with TRBJ2-1; possible D gene TRBD2, 5 bases. From germline, CDR1 is LGHNT and CDR2 FRNRAP. This CDR3 comprises 11 residues. The V end lost 5 bases, the J end lost 9 bases, and 8 bases lay between the germline ends.